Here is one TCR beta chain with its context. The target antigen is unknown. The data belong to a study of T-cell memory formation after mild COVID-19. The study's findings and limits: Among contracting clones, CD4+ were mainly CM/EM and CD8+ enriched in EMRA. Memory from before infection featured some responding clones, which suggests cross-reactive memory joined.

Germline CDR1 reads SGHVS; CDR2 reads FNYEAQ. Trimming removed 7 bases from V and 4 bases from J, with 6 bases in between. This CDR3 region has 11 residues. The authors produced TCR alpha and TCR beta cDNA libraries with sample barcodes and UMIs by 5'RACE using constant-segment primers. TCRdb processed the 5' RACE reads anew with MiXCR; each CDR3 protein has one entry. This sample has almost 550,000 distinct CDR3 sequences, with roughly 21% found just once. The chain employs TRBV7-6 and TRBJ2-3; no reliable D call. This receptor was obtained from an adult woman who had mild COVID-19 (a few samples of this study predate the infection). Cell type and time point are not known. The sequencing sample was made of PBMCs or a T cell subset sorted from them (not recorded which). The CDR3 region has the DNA TGTGCCAGCATCCACCCAGATACGCAGTATTTT. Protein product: CASIHPDTQYF.